One and the same sample provided the 14 T cell receptor beta chains below, sequenced in a study of shared clonotypes between healthy human individuals. The repertoire was sequenced with immunoSEQ multiplex PCR; TCRdb's copy has only in-frame clones and lacks some. The data hold about 470,000 clones, with about 85% observed a single time. Material: PBMCs. These receptor sequences come from a woman between 40 and 55 years old in good health. Some clones in this sample may be carry-over from other donors' samples.

The chain carries TRBV27 and TRBJ2-1; TRBD2 agrees at 8 bases. Germline trimming cut 1 base from V and 5 bases from J; bases unmatched to any gene: 7. The CDR3 contains 16 residues. Germline CDR1 reads MNHEY; CDR2 reads SMNVEV (reference sequence). The chain's CDR3 is CASSLWVAGPDNEQFF. As DNA, the CDR3 is TGTGCCAGCAGTTTATGGGTAGCGGGACCTGACAATGAGCAGTTCTTC.

The V gene is TRBV9, the J gene TRBJ2-2; 11 bases are a match to TRBD2. The junction had 10 bases not matched to a gene; V was cut back by 2 bases and J by 4 bases. The germline CDR1 and CDR2 sequences are SGDLS and YYNGEE. This CDR3 is 18 amino acids long. The CDR3 loop is CASSVLAGGPSSTGELFF. In nucleotides, the CDR3 is TGTGCCAGCAGCGTGTTAGCGGGAGGGCCCTCGTCCACCGGGGAGCTGTTTTTT.

This clone was seen more than once but under ten times. This specimen includes other DNA sequences encoding the same CDR3. V is TRBV6-4 and J is TRBJ2-1, with 9 bases lining up with TRBD2. Trimming cost V 0 bases and J 4 bases; bases outside gene matches: 1. CDR3 length equals 15 residues. Germline V lookup: CDR1 MRHNA, CDR2 SNTAGT. This chain's CDR3 is CASSDSSGSYNEQFF. The CDR3 bases are TGTGCCAGCAGTGACTCTAGCGGGAGTTACAATGAGCAGTTCTTC.

The chain is built from TRBV4-2 and TRBJ2-7, with D perhaps TRBD2 (6 bases). Trimming took 0 bases from V and 1 from J, leaving 13 bases between them. The CDR3 is 16 residues long. Germline V gene lookup returns CDR1 LGHNA and CDR2 YNFKEQ. The CDR3 protein is CASSQDRDSPSYEQYF. The CDR3 region has the DNA TGTGCCAGCAGCCAAGACCGGGACTCTCCTTCCTACGAGCAGTACTTC.

In DNA form, the CDR3 reads TGTGCCAGCACTGCAGGGGTAGGGGCCAACGTCCTGACTTTC. Protein sequence: CASTAGVGANVLTF. The rearrangement joins TRBV28 to TRBJ2-6, with a weak D call TRBD1 (6 bases). The CDR3 has 14 residues. Trimming removed 7 bases from V and 4 bases from J, with 11 bases in between. Per germline, CDR1 MDHEN and CDR2 SYDVKM.

Regarding this clone: This same CDR3 is encoded by further DNA sequences in the sample. The V gene is TRBV10-3, the J gene TRBJ2-7; TRBD1 aligns across 8 bases. Unmatched junction bases numbered 4, after V lost 6 bases and J lost 3 bases. The CDR3 contains 13 residues. From germline, CDR1 is ENHRY and CDR2 SYGVKD. The CDR3 DNA is TGTGCCATCAGGGGCGGACAGGGCTACGAGCAGTACTTC. It is translated as CAIRGGQGYEQYF.

This clone has just one count. This chain links TRBV18 with TRBJ2-3; D may be TRBD1 (5 bases). There are 13 residues in the CDR3. Between the trimmed V and J ends, which lost 5 bases and 4 bases, there was a span of 10 bases. Looked up from germline, CDR1 is KGHSH and CDR2 is LQKENI. This chain's CDR3 is CASSATVPDTQYF. DNA of the CDR3: TGTGCCAGCTCAGCGACAGTTCCAGATACGCAGTATTTT. The variable domain in full, with the rest retrieved from reference TRBV18 and TRBJ2-3, is NAGVMQNPRHLVRRRGQEARLRCSPMKGHSHVYWYRQLPEEGLKFMVYLQKENIIDESGMPKERFSAEFPKEGPSILRIQQVVRGDSAAYFCASSATVPDTQYFGPGTRLTVL.

This rearrangement joins TRBV10-1 to TRBJ2-5; tentative D call: TRBD2 (5 bases). V lost 2 bases, J lost 1 base, and 8 bases lay in between. The CDR3 contains 14 residues. Germline V gene data show CDR1 as WNHNN and CDR2 as SYGVQD (reference sequence). CDR3 residues: CASSEPDFQETQYF. The CDR3 bases are TGCGCCAGCAGTGAGCCGGACTTCCAAGAGACCCAGTACTTC.

The genes are TRBV9 and TRBJ1-1; D is unclear. Trimming cost V 0 bases and J 0 bases, with 6 bases left between them. CDR1 and CDR2 from the germline V gene are SGDLS and YYNGEE. The CDR3 has 14 residues. This chain's CDR3 is CASSVGVMNTEAFF. Here the CDR3 DNA reads TGTGCCAGCAGCGTAGGAGTCATGAACACTGAAGCTTTCTTT.

The chain carries TRBV19 and TRBJ1-1; D is uncertain. This CDR3 spans 14 amino acids. Germline-derived CDR1 and CDR2 are LNHDA and SQIVND (reference sequence). The V end was cut by 6 bases, the J end by 3 bases, with 14 bases between. In DNA form, the CDR3 reads TGTGCCAGTAGCCCCAGATTCGGGGACACTGAAGCTTTCTTT. Residues: CASSPRFGDTEAFF.

The chain recombines TRBV7-2 with TRBJ2-2; D may match TRBD1 or TRBD2 (6 bases each). Germline V gives CDR1 SGHTA, CDR2 FQGNSA. The germline V and J ends were trimmed by 5 bases and 5 bases, with 15 bases remaining between them. The CDR3 runs to 15 residues. This CDR3 reads CASSMGRRGTGELFF. The CDR3 DNA reads as TGTGCCAGCAGCATGGGACGGAGGGGGACCGGGGAGCTGTTTTTT.

This clone was counted between two and nine times. The CDR3 loop reads CASSNRDRWSGNTIYF. In nucleotides, the CDR3 is TGTGCCAGCAGCAACCGGGACAGGTGGTCTGGAAACACCATATATTTT. The chain couples TRBV2 to TRBJ1-3; 8 bases fit TRBD1. This CDR3 region has 16 residues. Germline-derived CDR1 and CDR2 are SNHLY and FYNNEI. With V trimmed by 6 bases and J by 1 base, 8 bases remained unmatched.

The V and J genes are TRBV19 and TRBJ1-3, with D maybe TRBD1 (6 bases). V lost 6 bases to trimming and J lost 0 bases, with 15 bases between them. Germline CDR1 and CDR2: LNHDA and SQIVND (reference sequence). This CDR3 spans 16 amino acids. The CDR3 bases are TGTGCCAGTAGCCTTAGAAGGGGGAGCTCTGGAAACACCATATATTTT. Translation: CASSLRRGSSGNTIYF.

The chain combines TRBV11-3 with TRBJ2-1; D tentatively reads TRBD1 or TRBD2 (5 bases each). Trimming left V 5 bases short and J 7 bases short, with 15 bases between. The CDR3 spans 14 residues. Germline V lookup: CDR1 SGHNT, CDR2 YENEEA. CDR3 DNA: TGTGCCAGCAGCCAGGAGATCAGGGAGAATGAGCAGTTCTTC. It yields the protein CASSQEIRENEQFF.